The 7 T cell receptor beta chains listed next were all sequenced from one sample in a study of blood T cell repertoires in COVID-19. Here immunoSEQ multiplex PCR was the method, and the copy in TCRdb shows in-frame clones only, minus some. The sample lists 40,000 to 50,000 clones; about 88% were seen once. Sequencing was performed on PBMCs or T cells enriched from blood (not recorded which). Receptors were obtained from a woman in her forties or fifties who had recovered from COVID-19.

The V gene is TRBV19, the J gene TRBJ1-4; D is unclear. V lost 8 bases, J lost 0 bases, and 10 bases lay in between. From germline, CDR1 is LNHDA and CDR2 SQIVND (reference sequence). There are 14 residues in the CDR3. CDR3 residues: CASAGVATNEKLFF. CDR3 bases: TGTGCCAGTGCGGGCGTTGCAACTAATGAAAAACTGTTTTTT.

V and J are TRBV4-1 and TRBJ2-3, with 9 bases aligning to TRBD1. V lost 1 base and J lost 0; bases outside the gene matches: 2. The CDR3 runs 16 residues. Germline V CDR1 and CDR2: MGHRA, YSYEKL. The CDR3 DNA is TGCGCCAGCAGCCAAGTAGGGACAGGGAGCACAGATACGCAGTATTTT. Translating gives CASSQVGTGSTDTQYF.

The chain joins TRBV28 to TRBJ2-4; maybe TRBD1 (6 bases). The CDR3 runs 12 residues. Germline CDR1 MDHEN, CDR2 SYDVKM. V gave up 4 bases and J gave up 9 bases, with 10 bases separating them. CDR3 in amino acids: CASSCQGCIQYF. The CDR3 region has the DNA TGTGCCAGCAGTTGCCAGGGGTGCATTCAGTACTTC.

The genes are TRBV5-1 and TRBJ1-2, with D perhaps matching TRBD1 (6 bases). Germline values: CDR1 SGHRS, CDR2 YFSETQ. Trimming left V 4 bases short and J 7 bases short, with 17 bases between. This CDR3 region has 14 residues. The CDR3 sequence is CASSPGDGGAGYTF. The CDR3 coding sequence is TGCGCCAGCAGCCCCGGCGACGGGGGGGCTGGCTACACCTTC.

The CDR3 loop reads CASSPNPQGPEQYF. The CDR3 nucleotides are TGTGCCAGCAGTCCAAACCCACAGGGCCCCGAGCAGTACTTC. This chain links TRBV27 with TRBJ2-7; weak D call: TRBD1 (6 bases). Germline lookup yields CDR1 MNHEY and CDR2 SMNVEV (reference sequence). Trimming removed 5 bases at V and 6 bases at J, with 17 bases between. The length of the CDR3 is 14 residues.

The chain carries TRBV19 and TRBJ1-1, with 8 bases lining up with TRBD1. From germline, CDR1 is LNHDA and CDR2 SQIVND (reference sequence). The CDR3 is 15 residues long. The trim removed 4 bases at V and 1 base at J, leaving 5 bases unmatched. CDR3 amino acids: CASSTSGGPNTEAFF. CDR3 DNA: TGTGCCAGTAGTACTTCAGGGGGCCCGAACACTGAAGCTTTCTTT.

This chain connects TRBV4-3 to TRBJ2-2; TRBD2 agrees at 8 bases. Losses at the gene ends were 0 bases for V and 3 bases for J; bases not matched to a gene: 6. The CDR3 has 17 amino acids. Per the germline V gene, CDR1 is LGHNA and CDR2 is YSLEER. DNA for the CDR3: TGCGCCAGCAGCCAAGAAAGGGGCGGGAGGTACACCGGGGAGCTGTTTTTT. This encodes CASSQERGGRYTGELFF.